The clone carrying this T cell receptor beta chain was detected a few times. Antigen specificity is unknown. The CDR3 covers 15 residues. Germline values: CDR1 LGHDT, CDR2 YNNKEL (reference sequence). Trimming removed 3 bases at V and 2 bases at J, with 12 bases between. This specimen belongs to a study of post-analysis software for immune sequencing data. Study conclusions and caveats: Normalized Chao1 diversity was significantly reduced in patients versus controls.

The authors incorporated unique molecular identifiers into the TCR beta cDNA libraries. TCRdb independently ran MiXCR on the PCR reads; one entry per CDR3 protein. The data show roughly 160,000 distinct CDR3 sequences, around 34% seen once. The rearrangement links TRBV3-1 to TRBJ2-3; D is perhaps TRBD2 (6 bases). The receptor comes from a girl aged 5 to 17 with multiple sclerosis. The source was blood, collected after autologous hematopoietic stem cell transplantation. CDR3 sequence: CASSQGPGATDTQYF. The CDR3 DNA reads TGTGCCAGCAGCCAGGGGCCGGGAGCCACAGATACGCAGTATTTT.